The present entry profiles one T cell receptor beta chain with its context. Its target is not known. Described treatment: oral pan-JAK inhibitor, 5-10 mg twice daily. Researchers took lesional scalp punch biopsies and peripheral blood from people who were alopecia areata patients. The CDR3 is 13 residues long. Extracted from the samples, RNA was reverse transcribed into cDNA to serve as the sequencing template. TCRdb's table, derived via immunoSEQ multiplex PCR, lists solely in-frame clones and lacks some. This repertoire shows over 15,000 clones, around 60% found once; its top ten account for approximately 8%. The entry originates in a study of CD8+ T cells in alopecia areata. Across the study: Oral tofacitinib (5 to 10 mg twice daily) was administered to treated patients. Study outcomes and limitations: Scalp clonality, together with expanded CD8+ clones among the top 100, fell significantly with tofacitinib. Sharing of TCR sequences between patients (possibly for HLA-related reasons) was less clear than in mice. Researchers report lesional scalp, most notably alopecia totalis/universalis, outstripped normal scalp in clonality.

The TCR was taken from a human donor with alopecia areata. V gene TRBV21-1 combines with J gene TRBJ2-7; TRBD2, the D gene given by the table, was not confirmed from the DNA. TRBV21-1 is termed a pseudogene. The sequenced sample was skin, obtained at week 4, from a patient treated with tofacitinib. The CDR3 region is CASSRVSSYEQYF. For the CDR3, the DNA is TGTGCCAGCAGCCGGGTAAGCTCCTACGAGCAGTACTTC.